This entry describes one T cell receptor beta chain. As yet, its antigen is unknown. This sample is part of a study of shared clonotypes between healthy human individuals. In the study overall: Three plates each covered CD4 naive and memory; CD8 naive two, CD8 memory one. Findings and limits, study-wide: Sampling was confined to blood; repertoires within tissues likely differ.

For each subset, genomic DNA was distributed in equal portions over several immunoSEQ plates. Assay: immunoSEQ multiplex PCR; the TCRdb copy retains only in-frame clones and omits some. This sample has roughly 2 million clones, with almost 96% found just once. V gave up 2 bases and J gave up 6 bases, with 9 bases separating them. There are 12 residues in the CDR3. The V gene's germline CDR1 is GTSNPN and CDR2 SVGIG (reference sequence). The chain employs TRBV30 and TRBJ2-3; no reliable D call. This clonotype was sampled from a man aged 18 to 29 in good health. Sample: naive CD4+ T cells sorted from blood. Indicated subset: CD45RA+ positively selected. The CDR3 spells CAWSRVGDTQYF. CDR3 DNA sequence: TGTGCCTGGAGTCGGGTTGGGGATACGCAGTATTTT.